A selection of T cell receptor beta chains follows, all from one sample in a study of T cells in Graves' hyperthyroidism and ophthalmopathy. TCRdb reprocessed the multiplex PCR reads via MiXCR and lists one record per CDR3 protein. The data show around 450,000 distinct CDR3 sequences, with around 15% seen just once and approximately 5.3% held by the top ten. The sample consisted of blood. The receptor source for this set is a woman aged 18-29 years with Graves' hyperthyroidism. CDR3s leave out the opening cysteine and the closing phenylalanine or tryptophan. A D gene is named only where the DNA matches it firmly. Not every row has a clone size; where given, it reads once, few, many or a size class.

>TRBV2|many|TRBD1
ASRAPGQGQETQY
>TRBV6-1|many|.
ASTTTGRSHEQY
>TRBV12-3/TRBV12-4|many|TRBD1
ASSPGQGDVYEQY
>TRBV12-3/TRBV12-4|many|.
ASSLDNMNTEAF
>TRBV2|few|TRBD2
ASTRTSGRGDEQF
>TRBV27|many|TRBD2
ASSLSYPSGSTDTQY
>TRBV30|many|.
AWSGHGEAF
>TRBV28|many|.
ASRIRVRVEPQETQY
>TRBV2|.|.
ASSAGVSETQY
>TRBV27|many|.
ASSHNGGAYNEQF
>TRBV7-2|many|TRBD2
ASSLVFAGGPGDTQY
>TRBV19|few|TRBD2
ASSIGPSGIISYEQY
>TRBV12-3/TRBV12-4|many|.
ASRLPQGFPEAF
>TRBV5-1|few|.
ASSLGPGRTSYNEQF
>TRBV20-1|.|.
SAREVDWGSGGYT
>TRBV28|many|.
ASSFPGLTYEQY
>TRBV10-2|many|TRBD2
ASLGLAGEEQY
>TRBV10-3|.|.
AVPDGGSPRNQPQH
>TRBV5-1|many|.
ASSLVYRRDMNTEAF
>TRBV6-2/TRBV6-3|.|.
ASSQQWRDTGELF
>TRBV7-3|.|.
ASSRTHDSSYT
>TRBV7-3|many|.
ASSSRPTGRTGEQF
>TRBV6-1|once|TRBD1
ASVAYRGSHYGYT
>TRBV15|few|.
ATSREQGRGTFPSAKNIQY
>TRBV7-9|.|TRBD1
ASSFPQGAALMNTEAF
>TRBV20-1|many|TRBD1
SARDEGRGAYGYT
>TRBV11-2|many|TRBD2
ASRIRGGAGAVPGTDTQY
>TRBV20-1|.|.
SAKTGTLANEKLF
>TRBV11-2|.|.
ASRLGGYEQY
>TRBV20-1|many|TRBD2
SARGLGTSVVDEQY
>TRBV20-1|many|TRBD2
SATGGRETQY
>TRBV27|.|.
ASSLPDSLPGELF
>TRBV5-1|.|TRBD1
ASSLGQTGPGGYT
>TRBV24-1|many|.
ATSDPTYNEQF
>TRBV5-1|.|.
ASSLGRTQLPYEQY
>TRBV7-2|many|.
ASSAFADTQY
>TRBV10-3|once|.
AISDRDTNEKLF
>TRBV13|many|.
ASSFTGTGNEQF
>TRBV3-1|many|TRBD2
ASSLLSSGNEQY
>TRBV11-1|medium-sized|.
ASSLAGANTEAF
>TRBV19|many|.
ASSRTTNEQF
>TRBV10-3|many|TRBD1
AISDPDRGPNTEAF
>TRBV2|many|TRBD1
ASSEVQGVDGYT
>TRBV9|many|.
ASSVASGTNTEAF
>TRBV5-1|many|TRBD1
ASSTGTGAVGGYGYT
>TRBV7-2|many|TRBD2
ASSLGPGGPRTDTQY
>TRBV12-3/TRBV12-4|many|TRBD1
ASSAHGQGVYNEQF
>TRBV20-1|few|.
SAHDLGSEQF
>TRBV30|many|TRBD2
AWSLGLGGSTDTQY
>TRBV11-2|.|.
ASSFVVSGDEQF
>TRBV6-2/TRBV6-3|.|TRBD2
ASSYSGLAGNEQF
>TRBV27|many|.
ASSLGRPYGYT
>TRBV19|.|.
ASSAAYYGYT